A selection of T cell receptor beta chains follows, all from one sample in a study of T-cell reconstitution after alpha-beta-depleted transplantation in children. TCRdb redid the calling of the PCR reads with MiXCR, one entry per CDR3 protein. The profile shows fewer than 700,000 distinct CDR3 sequences, 10% to 15% of them singletons. Sequencing used PBMCs, mostly from graft donor cells, obtained 360 days after TCRalphabeta/CD19-depleted stem cell transplant. These receptors were collected from a male patient younger than 18 who had a stem cell transplant for acute myeloid leukemia, so the T cells may come from the graft donor. Both conserved end residues are part of each CDR3. D genes are given only for firm matches. Clone sizes are given selectively: once, few, many, or a class where the clone is expanded.

abundance: few; d_gene: NA; v_gene: TRBV12-3/TRBV12-4; j_gene: TRBJ1-1; CDR3aa: CASTLSFNTEAFF; CDR3nt: TGTGCCAGCACTTTAAGCTTTAACACTGAAGCTTTCTTT
abundance: NA; d_gene: NA; v_gene: TRBV14; j_gene: TRBJ2-3; CDR3aa: CASSQGGPDTQYF; CDR3nt: TGTGCCAGCAGCCAAGGGGGCCCAGATACGCAGTATTTT
abundance: few; d_gene: TRBD2; v_gene: TRBV28; j_gene: TRBJ2-2; CDR3aa: CASTGTTNTGELFF; CDR3nt: TGTGCCAGTACCGGGACTACCAACACCGGGGAGCTGTTTTTT
abundance: NA; d_gene: NA; v_gene: TRBV7-2; j_gene: TRBJ2-3; CDR3aa: CASSLDQGGTDTQYF; CDR3nt: TGTGCCAGCAGCTTAGATCAGGGCGGCACAGATACGCAGTATTTT
abundance: NA; d_gene: TRBD2; v_gene: TRBV29-1; j_gene: TRBJ2-1; CDR3aa: CSVTSGMGNEQFF; CDR3nt: TGCAGCGTGACTAGCGGGATGGGGAATGAGCAGTTCTTC
abundance: many; d_gene: NA; v_gene: TRBV19; j_gene: TRBJ2-7; CDR3aa: CASSIAGAPAYEQYF; CDR3nt: TGTGCCAGTAGTATAGCAGGGGCCCCCGCCTACGAGCAGTACTTC
abundance: NA; d_gene: TRBD2; v_gene: TRBV10-3; j_gene: TRBJ2-1; CDR3aa: CAIGGLAEPNEQFF; CDR3nt: TGTGCCATCGGGGGACTAGCGGAGCCCAATGAGCAGTTCTTC
abundance: many; d_gene: TRBD2; v_gene: TRBV6-1; j_gene: TRBJ2-7; CDR3aa: CASRRLAGVNSYEQYF; CDR3nt: TGTGCCAGCAGGCGACTAGCGGGTGTGAACTCCTACGAGCAGTACTTC
abundance: NA; d_gene: TRBD2; v_gene: TRBV28; j_gene: TRBJ2-1; CDR3aa: CASQPTSGSYNEQFF; CDR3nt: TGTGCCAGCCAACCTACTAGCGGTTCCTACAATGAGCAGTTCTTC
abundance: few; d_gene: NA; v_gene: TRBV20-1; j_gene: TRBJ2-7; CDR3aa: CSARETFYEQYF; CDR3nt: TGCAGTGCTAGAGAGACGTTCTACGAGCAGTACTTC
abundance: NA; d_gene: NA; v_gene: TRBV27; j_gene: TRBJ2-1; CDR3aa: CASSSGGNYHNEQFF; CDR3nt: TGTGCCAGCAGTTCGGGCGGGAACTATCACAATGAGCAGTTCTTC
abundance: many; d_gene: NA; v_gene: TRBV15; j_gene: TRBJ2-7; CDR3aa: CATSRKYEQYF; CDR3nt: TGTGCCACCAGCAGAAAATACGAGCAGTACTTC
abundance: NA; d_gene: TRBD2; v_gene: TRBV20-1; j_gene: TRBJ2-7; CDR3aa: CSAIPPWGVAGEQYF; CDR3nt: TGCAGTGCTATACCCCCCTGGGGTGTAGCGGGAGAGCAGTACTTC
abundance: NA; d_gene: NA; v_gene: TRBV4-2; j_gene: TRBJ2-5; CDR3aa: CASSQEGQGLEETQYF; CDR3nt: TGTGCCAGCAGCCAAGAAGGGCAGGGGCTGGAGGAGACCCAGTACTTC
abundance: NA; d_gene: TRBD2; v_gene: TRBV4-3; j_gene: TRBJ2-7; CDR3aa: CASSPWPPLAGEKYEQYF; CDR3nt: TGCGCCAGCAGCCCATGGCCCCCTCTAGCGGGAGAAAAATACGAGCAGTACTTC
abundance: few; d_gene: NA; v_gene: TRBV28; j_gene: TRBJ1-2; CDR3aa: CATTGAGHHDNYGYTF; CDR3nt: TGTGCCACCACCGGCGCGGGACACCATGATAACTATGGCTACACCTTC
abundance: few; d_gene: NA; v_gene: TRBV29-1; j_gene: TRBJ2-7; CDR3aa: CSVERDGAGLPYEQYF; CDR3nt: TGCAGCGTTGAAAGGGATGGGGCGGGTCTACCCTACGAGCAGTACTTC
abundance: few; d_gene: NA; v_gene: TRBV10-3; j_gene: TRBJ2-6; CDR3aa: CAISGPGNPSNVLTF; CDR3nt: TGTGCCATCAGTGGGCCCGGTAACCCCTCCAACGTCCTGACTTTC
abundance: NA; d_gene: TRBD2; v_gene: TRBV11-1; j_gene: TRBJ2-1; CDR3aa: CASSSTLAGGVDEQFF; CDR3nt: TGTGCCAGCAGTTCCACACTAGCGGGAGGAGTGGATGAGCAGTTCTTC
abundance: many; d_gene: TRBD2; v_gene: TRBV7-2; j_gene: TRBJ2-2; CDR3aa: CASSPAGTRLTGELFF; CDR3nt: TGTGCCAGCAGCCCCGCCGGGACTAGGCTCACCGGGGAGCTGTTTTTT
abundance: NA; d_gene: TRBD2; v_gene: TRBV20-1; j_gene: TRBJ2-7; CDR3aa: CSASNAGGPYEQYF; CDR3nt: TGCAGTGCTAGCAACGCGGGAGGGCCTTACGAGCAGTACTTC
abundance: few; d_gene: TRBD1; v_gene: TRBV7-9; j_gene: TRBJ1-5; CDR3aa: CASSSRQGGQPQHF; CDR3nt: TGTGCCAGCAGCTCTCGACAGGGAGGTCAGCCCCAGCATTTT
abundance: NA; d_gene: NA; v_gene: TRBV4-3; j_gene: TRBJ1-2; CDR3aa: CASSLESGGRHGYTF; CDR3nt: TGCGCCAGCAGCCTAGAGAGTGGGGGGCGACATGGCTACACCTTC
abundance: NA; d_gene: NA; v_gene: TRBV28; j_gene: TRBJ2-1; CDR3aa: CASRLSYNEQFF; CDR3nt: TGTGCCAGCAGACTAAGCTACAATGAGCAGTTCTTC
abundance: NA; d_gene: TRBD2; v_gene: TRBV9; j_gene: TRBJ2-1; CDR3aa: CASSASLAGVPPLRNEQFF; CDR3nt: TGTGCCAGCAGCGCGTCCCTAGCGGGAGTCCCTCCTCTGCGCAATGAGCAGTTCTTC
abundance: few; d_gene: NA; v_gene: TRBV20-1; j_gene: TRBJ2-7; CDR3aa: CSARDVTAAGQYF; CDR3nt: TGCAGTGCTAGAGATGTAACCGCCGCCGGGCAGTACTTC
abundance: few; d_gene: NA; v_gene: TRBV20-1; j_gene: TRBJ1-4; CDR3aa: CSANGWQGNEKLFF; CDR3nt: TGCAGTGCTAATGGTTGGCAGGGGAATGAAAAACTGTTTTTT